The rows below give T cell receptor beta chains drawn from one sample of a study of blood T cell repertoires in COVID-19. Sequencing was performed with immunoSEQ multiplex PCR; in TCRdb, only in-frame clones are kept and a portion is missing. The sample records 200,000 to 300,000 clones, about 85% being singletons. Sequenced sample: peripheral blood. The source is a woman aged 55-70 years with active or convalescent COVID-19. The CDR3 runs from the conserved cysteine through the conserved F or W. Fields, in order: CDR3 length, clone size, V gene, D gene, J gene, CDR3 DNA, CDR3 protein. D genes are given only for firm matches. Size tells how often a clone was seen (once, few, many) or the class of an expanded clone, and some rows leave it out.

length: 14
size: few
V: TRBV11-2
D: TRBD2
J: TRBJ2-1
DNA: TGTGCCAGCAGCCCCGGGACTAGTGACAATGAGCAGTTCTTC
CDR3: CASSPGTSDNEQFF

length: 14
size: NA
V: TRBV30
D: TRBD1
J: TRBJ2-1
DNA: TGTGCCTGGGCCTTCGACAGGGGGCCGAATGAGCAGTTCTTC
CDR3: CAWAFDRGPNEQFF

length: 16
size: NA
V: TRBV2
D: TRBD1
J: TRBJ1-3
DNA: TGTGCCAGCAGTGAAGGGGACAGGATCTCTGGAAACACCATATATTTT
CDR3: CASSEGDRISGNTIYF

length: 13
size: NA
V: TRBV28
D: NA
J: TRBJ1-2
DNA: TGTGCCAGCACCACGGCGGCGGGGTGGGGCTACACCTTC
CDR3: CASTTAAGWGYTF

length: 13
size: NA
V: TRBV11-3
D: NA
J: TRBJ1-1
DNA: TGTGCCAGCAGCTTAGAGAGTTCGACTGAAGCTTTCTTT
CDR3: CASSLESSTEAFF

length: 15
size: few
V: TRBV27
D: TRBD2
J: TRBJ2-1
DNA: TGTGCCAGCAGGCGAACTAGCGGGCGATCTCCTGAGCAGTTCTTC
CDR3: CASRRTSGRSPEQFF

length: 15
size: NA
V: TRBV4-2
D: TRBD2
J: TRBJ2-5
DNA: TGTGCCAGCAGCCAACATCTAGCGGAGCAAGAGACCCAGTACTTC
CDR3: CASSQHLAEQETQYF

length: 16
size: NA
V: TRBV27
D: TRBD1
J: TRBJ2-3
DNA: TGTGCCAGCAGTTTATATCGGACAGGGGCGGAAAATACGCAGTATTTT
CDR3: CASSLYRTGAENTQYF

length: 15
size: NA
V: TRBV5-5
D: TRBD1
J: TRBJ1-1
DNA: TGTGCCAGCACCCTCTGGACAGGGGAGAGCACTGAAGCTTTCTTT
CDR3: CASTLWTGESTEAFF

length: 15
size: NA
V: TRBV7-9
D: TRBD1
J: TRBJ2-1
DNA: TGTGCCAGCAGCTTCGTAGGGACAGGGTGGTATGAGCAGTTCTTC
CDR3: CASSFVGTGWYEQFF

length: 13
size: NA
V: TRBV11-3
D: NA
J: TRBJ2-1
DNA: TGTGCCAGCAGCTTAGAGAGGAGGGGTGAGCAGTTCTTC
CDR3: CASSLERRGEQFF

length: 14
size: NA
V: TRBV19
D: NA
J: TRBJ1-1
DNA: TGTGCCAGTAGTATGAACATCCCGAACACTGAAGCTTTCTTT
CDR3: CASSMNIPNTEAFF

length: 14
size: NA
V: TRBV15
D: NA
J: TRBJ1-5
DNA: TGTGCCACCAGCAGAGATGGCCGAAATCAGCCCCAGCATTTT
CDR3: CATSRDGRNQPQHF

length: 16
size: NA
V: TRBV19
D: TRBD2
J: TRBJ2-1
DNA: TGTGCCAGTAGTAAGGGCGGGAGGGCCTACCACAATGAGCAGTTCTTC
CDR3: CASSKGGRAYHNEQFF

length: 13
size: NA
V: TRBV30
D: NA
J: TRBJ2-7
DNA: TGTGCCTGGAGTACCAGGGGGGCCGGCGAGCAGTACTTC
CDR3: CAWSTRGAGEQYF

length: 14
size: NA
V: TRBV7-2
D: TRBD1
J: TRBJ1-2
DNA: TGTGCCAGCAGCCAACTCGGGACAGCCTATGGCTACACCTTC
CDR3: CASSQLGTAYGYTF

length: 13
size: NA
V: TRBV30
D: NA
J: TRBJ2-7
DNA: TGTGCCTGGAGTTGGGACTCCTCCTACGAGCAGTACTTC
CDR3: CAWSWDSSYEQYF

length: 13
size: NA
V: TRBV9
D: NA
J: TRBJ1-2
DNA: TGTGCCAGCAGCGCCCGACGGGGGAGAGGCTACACCTTC
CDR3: CASSARRGRGYTF

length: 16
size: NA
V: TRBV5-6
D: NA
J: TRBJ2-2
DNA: TGTGCCAGCAGCTTCCGGTCAGGGGCGAACACCGGGGAGCTGTTTTTT
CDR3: CASSFRSGANTGELFF

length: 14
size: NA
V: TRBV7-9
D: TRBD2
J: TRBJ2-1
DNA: TGTGCCAGCAGCCTTTCCGGGGGGGGCAATGAGCAGTTCTTC
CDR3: CASSLSGGGNEQFF

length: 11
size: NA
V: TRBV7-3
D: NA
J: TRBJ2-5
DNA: TGTGCCACTCAGGGTAGTGAGACCCAGTACTTC
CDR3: CATQGSETQYF

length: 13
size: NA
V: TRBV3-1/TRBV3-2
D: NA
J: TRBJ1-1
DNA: TGTGCCAGCAGTTTAAACAGGGATACTGAAGCTTTCTTT
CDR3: CASSLNRDTEAFF

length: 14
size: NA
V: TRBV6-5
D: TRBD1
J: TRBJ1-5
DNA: TGTGCCACCGGGGACAGGGGGCATAATCAGCCCCAGCATTTT
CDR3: CATGDRGHNQPQHF

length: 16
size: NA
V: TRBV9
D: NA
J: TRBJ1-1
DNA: TGTGCCAGCAGCGTCAGGGCCGGGTACCTGAACACTGAAGCTTTCTTT
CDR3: CASSVRAGYLNTEAFF

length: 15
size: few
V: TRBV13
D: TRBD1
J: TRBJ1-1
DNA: TGTGCCAGCAGCTTACGGGGACAGGAGAACACTGAAGCTTTCTTT
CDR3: CASSLRGQENTEAFF

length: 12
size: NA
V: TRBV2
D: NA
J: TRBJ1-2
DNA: TGTGCCAGCCGGGGGGGGGATGGCGGCTACACCTTC
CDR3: CASRGGDGGYTF

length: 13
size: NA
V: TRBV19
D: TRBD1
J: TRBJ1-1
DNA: TGTGCCAGTAGTGTACAGGGGTTTCCTGAAGCTTTCTTT
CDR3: CASSVQGFPEAFF

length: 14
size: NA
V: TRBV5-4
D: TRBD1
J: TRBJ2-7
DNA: TGTGCCAGCAGCCCCGGACAGGGCATGTACGAGCAGTACTTC
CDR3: CASSPGQGMYEQYF

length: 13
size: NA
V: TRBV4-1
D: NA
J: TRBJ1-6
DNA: TGCGCCAGCAGCCAAGACTCAGGGTTGCCCCTCCACTTT
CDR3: CASSQDSGLPLHF

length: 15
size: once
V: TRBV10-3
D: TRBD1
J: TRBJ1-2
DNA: TGTGCCATCAGCGAGGGAACAGGGGGCGACTATGGCTACACCTTC
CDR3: CAISEGTGGDYGYTF

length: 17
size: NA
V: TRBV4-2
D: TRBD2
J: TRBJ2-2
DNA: TGTGCCAGCAGCCAAGAGAGGACTAGCGGGAACACCGGGGAGCTGTTTTTT
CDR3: CASSQERTSGNTGELFF

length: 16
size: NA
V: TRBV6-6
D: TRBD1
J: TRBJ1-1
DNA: TGTGCCAGCAGTTACGGCGGGACAGTCCTGAACACTGAAGCTTTCTTT
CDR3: CASSYGGTVLNTEAFF

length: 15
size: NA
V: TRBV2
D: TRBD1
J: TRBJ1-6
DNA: TGTGCCAGCAGTGTTGACAGGGTGAGAAATTCACCCCTCCACTTT
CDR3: CASSVDRVRNSPLHF

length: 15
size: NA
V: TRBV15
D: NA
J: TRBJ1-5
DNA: TGTGCCACCAGCTTCAGGACTAGGGGCAATCAGCCCCAGCATTTT
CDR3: CATSFRTRGNQPQHF

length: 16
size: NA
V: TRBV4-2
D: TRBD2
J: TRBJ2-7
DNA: TGTGCCAGCAGCCCTAGACTAGCGGGAACCTCCTACGAGCAGTACTTC
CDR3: CASSPRLAGTSYEQYF